This paragraph reports one TCR beta chain. Its antigen is currently not known. No per-base quality is available; no much larger clone lies one base away. Library preparation employed RACE. The sequencing machine was a NextSeq 500. During library preparation, unique molecular identifiers were attached to individual cDNA molecules so that TCRs could be counted quantitatively and reproducibly. Both TCR alpha and TCR beta chains were sequenced from each blood RNA sample. The authors' pipeline ran thus. A median of about 100,000 TCRs per sample was observed, with a range of roughly 20,000 to 700,000. The Decombinator software suite was used to annotate the V, J and CDR3 of the TCR reads. Every sample was subsampled to the same number of TCRs (28,000) for the PS versus PT1 abundance plots. Expanded TCRs were defined as absent before sensitization and observed at least eight times at the 2-week time point. TCRdb passed the public sequencing reads through fastp at Q25 and MiXCR, retaining productive beta sequences. Every CDR3 protein is listed once, alongside the most common genes and DNA of its rows. The V and J calls and clone size are TCRdb's, not the authors'. The sample table contains 62,000 or so distinct CDR3 sequences; only one count was recorded for 9.5% to 12% of them. The leading ten clones occupy approximately 2.4% of the sample.

Read against the paper, the sample's time point label means: patch test 3, about 24 weeks after DPC sensitization. The meaning of the sample's treatment or condition label: therapeutic diphenylcyclopropenone sensitization with weekly scalp DPC. At every patch-test visit, the blood draw took place before the patch test was put on. Eligible patients were aged 18 to 70, diagnosed with alopecia, deemed suitable for DPC therapy, and excluded if pregnant. Total RNA was isolated from unfractionated whole blood collected in Tempus Blood RNA tubes. These data are taken from a study of human T cells and chemical hapten exposure (dated by TCRdb to the early 2020s). Study-wide context: For sensitization, 2% DPC in acetone was applied to a roughly 2 cm by roughly 2 cm area of upper inner arm skin. Patients additionally received weekly therapeutic DPC doses to the scalp throughout the approximately 25-week study period. Patch testing was done on the upper back using Finn chambers containing 0.01% DPC, and results were scored after 6 days according to International Contact Dermatitis Research Group standards. Alopecia areata with under or over 50% scalp involvement, alopecia totalis and alopecia universalis were represented in the patient cohort, which was mostly female. Libraries were pooled for sequencing, and per-sample TCR yields varied mainly because of small differences in library volumes within the pool. Peripheral blood TCR repertoire changes were tracked in vivo in alopecia patients during primary and secondary sensitization to the hapten diphenylcyclopropenone (DPC). Blood samples were taken from patients before sensitization (week 0) and then at 2, 6 and about 24 weeks after DPC sensitization. Nearly 30 alopecia patients gave blood for TCR sequencing at one to four time points (pre-sensitization, 2, 6 and 24 weeks).

Reading from cysteine to phenylalanine, the CDR3 counts 12 amino acids. The only DNA kept is the CDR3, 36 bases in frame from the first base. CDR1 and CDR2, looked up from the germline V gene, are SQVTM and ANQGSEA. V is pruned by 4 bases and J by 6 bases, leaving 4 bases of the junction without a gene match. The investigation overall reported the following: DPC sensitization did not change how many TCRs were above 1 in 1000 frequency, and no evidence was found of alterations in global repertoire structure. Patch test score was positively correlated with the number of PT1 expanded TCRs, with significance at thresholds 8, 16 and 32 but not at 4. Significantly more large CDR3 similarity clusters were formed by expanded TCRs than by pre-sensitization or healthy control sets, consistent with antigen-driven responses. Because every patient had alopecia, a presumed autoimmune disease, the patients' immune response might differ from that of healthy individuals. After repeated subsampling, changes were observed in the strength of the expansion versus patch-test correlation and in the threshold at which the correlation became significant.

The source material was whole blood, sampled in connection with sensitization to the hapten diphenylcyclopropenone (DPC). This clonotype originated in a woman under 40 with alopecia areata. Some clones in this sample may be carry-over from other donors' samples. This chain joins TRBV29-1 to TRBJ2-7, with TRBD1 matching 9 junction bases. The DNA sequence reads TGCAGCGTTGCCGGGACAGGGTTCGAGCAGTACTTC. Translated, this gives CSVAGTGFEQYF.